Given below is one TCR beta chain in context. Its antigen is undetermined. This sample stems from a study of cytomegalovirus exposure and HLA in healthy donors. The study, taken as a whole, reports: In most subjects, TCR beta sequences reportedly gave accurate predictions of HLA-A and HLA-B alleles. In a later analysis, V- and J-gene trimming of beta chains associated with a DCLRE1C missense variant, replicated independently. Only CMV serostatus was available as immune exposure information. Researchers reported from a later analysis that most CMV-associated TCR beta chains appeared HLA-restricted.

PCR employed 60 Vbeta and 13 Jbeta primers. Assay: immunoSEQ multiplex PCR; the TCRdb copy retains only in-frame clones and omits some. The sample yields roughly 86,000 clones, around 77% seen once. Sequencing used PBMCs. The source is a man aged 50 or older in good health and CMV-seropositive.

CDR3: CASSLGGQGPVDTQYF. CDR3 DNA sequence: TGCGCCAGCAGCTTGGGGGGACAGGGCCCCGTGGATACGCAGTATTTT. The J gene is TRBJ2-3, the V gene TRBV5-1, with 9 bases fitting TRBD1. The length of the CDR3 is 16 residues. Germline CDR1 reads SGHRS; CDR2 reads YFSETQ. V lost 0 bases to trimming and J lost 6 bases; unmatched junction nucleotides: 8.